Reported below is one TCR beta chain. Its recognized antigen is unknown. No base-level quality is on record; no much larger clone is a single base apart. The receptor library was made with the immunoSEQ multiplex PCR assay. TCRdb's version of the immuneACCESS table is confined to in-frame rearrangements and falls short of the full clone set. An unresolved V gene accounts for under half of the shortfall where checked; the remainder is of unknown origin. This sample is represented by 55,000 to 80,000 clones; approximately 75% of them were singletons. 4% to 5% of the sample rests with the top ten. Focal radiation therapy combined with CTLA-4 blockade (ipilimumab) was tested in patients with chemo-refractory metastatic non-small-cell lung cancer. From the cysteine up to the phenylalanine, the CDR3 has a length of 13 residues. The read is trimmed to its CDR3 DNA, 39 bases read in frame from base 1. From the germline V gene (reference sequence), CDR1 is GTSNPN and CDR2 is SVGIG. V is shortened by 4 bases, J by 8 bases, and the region joining them spans 12 bases.

The sample originates from a study of radiotherapy plus CTLA-4 blockade in lung cancer (dated by TCRdb to between 2018 and 2020). Notes on the research overall: Among enrolled patients, approximately 18% had an objective response and 25% to 35% reached disease control.

Results the study describes overall, beyond this receptor: TCR clones derived from tumors expanded in peripheral blood after treatment with radiotherapy and ipilimumab. Increased serum interferon-beta after radiation, together with early dynamic changes in blood T cell clones, were reported to be the strongest predictors of response.

The rearranged chain carries TRBV30 and TRBJ1-6, with no confident D gene call. Sequencing was performed on peripheral blood, taken from a patient treated with radiotherapy plus ipilimumab. This clonotype was sampled from a human donor with non-small cell lung cancer who had a complete response to radiotherapy plus ipilimumab. The CDR3 protein: CAWKVGVDSPLHF. The sequenced DNA: TGTGCCTGGAAAGTAGGAGTGGATTCACCCCTCCACTTT.